This T cell receptor (beta chain) was recovered during a study of blood T cell repertoires in COVID-19 (dated by TCRdb to 2018 to 2021). Background for the entire study: Samples from collaborators originated in the United States, Italy and Spain and spanned both the acute and convalescent phases of COVID-19. The dataset comprised deeply sampled blood TCRbeta repertoires from subjects exposed to, actively infected with, or recovered from COVID-19. Sample metadata almost always included a de-identified subject ID, COVID-19 status, age in years and sex. The samples were drawn from the first 160 participants of the ongoing ImmuneRACE study and from 950 to 1,500 subjects provided by 6 global collaborators. The repertoires were released in a freely available public database meant as a resource for research on the immune response to SARS-CoV-2. The material from the prospective study consisted of cDNA or gDNA derived from T cells, B-cell-depleted T cells, or PBMCs. Where available, HLA class I and class II types were taken from metadata supplied by the sample provider and were not determined by assay-based typing.

TCRbeta CDR3 regions were amplified from genomic DNA by means of the immunoSEQ Assay, a bias-controlled multiplex PCR. Regarding the original processing steps: The number of nucleated cells in each sample was estimated by amplification of reference gene primers within the assay. To quantify the absolute abundance of each unique TCRbeta CDR3 rearrangement, sequence reads were collapsed and filtered. For each sample, productive Simpson clonality was calculated by taking the square root of Simpson's diversity index across productive rearrangements. The clones in this table, taken by TCRdb from immuneACCESS, are in-frame only. Not every clone is retained; where verified, under half of the shortfall comes from an unresolved V gene, and the cause of the rest is unknown. V and J calls and clone size come straight from that table; D and trimming were deduced from the DNA. This sample gives about 71,000 clones in total; around 87% of them show up just once. 2.5% to 3% of the sample is held by the ten biggest clonotypes.

In the case of this clone: The antigen it binds to is not known. Within one base of it there is no much larger clone, and no base qualities were kept.

The CDR3 covers 14 residues, taking in both the cysteine and the phenylalanine. Left in the record is the CDR3 DNA by itself, 42 bases read in frame from the first base. Per the germline V gene (reference sequence), LNHDA is the CDR1 and SQIVND is the CDR2. V and J are trimmed by 2 bases and 1 base, and the gene matches miss 0 bases of the junction. Study-wide conclusions, independent of this receptor: Clinical and demographic metadata were provided uncurated, with the amount varying by source and participant.

Collaborating institutions collected whole blood in K2EDTA tubes following their own protocols. Collaborator samples were shipped for TCRbeta analysis as frozen whole blood, isolated PBMCs, or DNA extracted from either sample type. The sequencing sample was made of peripheral blood. This sequence was found in a man aged 50 or older with acute or convalescent COVID-19. The receptor chain draws on TRBV19 and TRBJ2-3; TRBD1 aligns with 7 central bases. Here is the DNA: TGTGCCAGTAGTATACAGGGGGGCACAGATACGCAGTATTTT. It translates to CASSIQGGTDTQYF.